The rows below give T cell receptor beta chains drawn from one sample of a study of blood T cell repertoires in COVID-19. Produced via immunoSEQ multiplex PCR; TCRdb's table is partial and in-frame only. This sample has under 100,000 clones, with under 85% found just once. The sequencing sample was made of peripheral blood. All receptors derive from a woman aged 70-85 years with acute or convalescent COVID-19. Each CDR3 is given without its conserved first and last residue. The size field is filled for only some rows; it gives once, few, many or a size class.

v_call	clone_size	cdr3_aa
TRBV18	.	ASSLYTSSEKLF
TRBV3-1/TRBV3-2	.	ASSQVPSGPYNEQF
TRBV27	.	ASSYSDRDGYT
TRBV6-5	few	ASRHPSADGYT
TRBV30	.	AWSGASKDTQY
TRBV28	.	ASTGRDGRWQF
TRBV5-1	.	ASSLATDNEQF
TRBV6-5	.	ASRAGTGPGQPQH
TRBV15	.	ATSIGGSGVEQY
TRBV12-3/TRBV12-4	.	ASSTGRETQY
TRBV5-5	.	ASSPPQGNTEAF
TRBV5-1	.	ASSLTTGSTDGYT
TRBV7-2	.	ASSPARTAYYEQY
TRBV7-6	.	ASSQQGGKLF
TRBV6-5	.	ASSYSMGGNTEAF
TRBV10-3	few	ATLRGGGNSPLH
TRBV19	.	ASSNPGQGDTEAF
TRBV27	.	ASSGQGESYNSPLH
TRBV6-5	.	ASSYRGYQPQH
TRBV28	.	ASSNPFGLAVTYNEQF
TRBV28	few	ASSPELSTDTQY
TRBV7-6	.	ASSLASSGYGYT
TRBV7-3	.	ASSSRSGGAFNEQF
TRBV10-3	.	AIRGTGSSYEQY
TRBV19	.	ASSRKTVDNSPLH